The 18 T cell receptor beta chains in this list originate from one sample, sequenced in a study of T cell responses to AZD1222 COVID-19 vaccine. Clones were sequenced by immunoSEQ multiplex PCR, and TCRdb holds only the in-frame ones, with some missing. The sample holds 100,000 to 150,000 clones, roughly 88% seen once. Sequences were derived from peripheral blood, sampled 28 days after the second AZD1222 dose. Every receptor here comes from an adult who received the AZD1222 COVID-19 vaccine.

The CDR3 DNA sequence: TGTGCCAGTAGTATTGGGGGGACTAACTATGGCTACACCTTC. Residues: CASSIGGTNYGYTF. The chain uses TRBV19 and TRBJ1-2; a possible D gene is TRBD1 (5 bases). The CDR3 extends over 14 amino acids. In germline, CDR1 is LNHDA, CDR2 SQIVND (reference sequence). Trimming pared 3 bases from V and 0 bases from J, leaving 8 bases between.

The chain couples TRBV11-2 to TRBJ1-1; D unresolved. The CDR3 has 15 residues. Germline assignment: CDR1 SGHAT and CDR2 FQNNGV. The V end was cut by 1 base, the J end by 0 bases, with 9 bases between. The CDR3 nucleotides read TGTGCCAGCAGCTTAGCGGGGTCCATGAACACTGAAGCTTTCTTT. Translating gives CASSLAGSMNTEAFF.

The J gene is TRBJ2-2, the V gene TRBV5-1; no reliable D call. Germline V CDR1 and CDR2: SGHRS, YFSETQ. The V end was cut by 3 bases, the J end by 2 bases, with 8 bases between. The CDR3 is made up of 14 amino acids. CDR3 in amino acids: CASSSNRNTGELFF. Here the CDR3 DNA reads TGCGCCAGCAGCTCCAACAGAAACACCGGGGAGCTGTTTTTT.

This clone has just a few counts. V usage is TRBV5-1 and J usage is TRBJ2-2; D unresolved. The V and J ends lost 4 bases and 2 bases respectively, with 15 bases between them. Germline V CDR1 and CDR2: SGHRS, YFSETQ. The CDR3 loop spans 16 amino acids. The CDR3 reads CASSPLSLGNTGELFF. The CDR3 nucleotides read TGCGCCAGCAGCCCGCTTTCCCTAGGCAACACCGGGGAGCTGTTTTTT.

The chain uses TRBV11-2 and TRBJ1-5, with D possibly matching TRBD1 (5 bases). Deletions cut 0 bases from V and 3 bases from J, with 9 bases between. Germline-derived CDR1 and CDR2 are SGHAT and FQNNGV. CDR3 length: 15 residues. CDR3 in DNA: TGTGCCAGCAGCTTAGATCCAGGGTACAATCAGCCCCAGCATTTT. Amino acid sequence: CASSLDPGYNQPQHF.

In the case of this clone: Sequence at one end of the junction differs from germline and may be a read error. The chain combines TRBV5-1 with TRBJ2-5, with TRBD2 as a possible D gene (7 bases). CDR3 length equals 14 residues. In germline, CDR1 is SGHRS, CDR2 YFSETQ. CDR3 loop: CASRLGGREETQYF. DNA of the CDR3: TGCGCCAGCAGGTTGGGGGGGCGCGAGGAGACCCAGTACTTC.

V usage is TRBV18 and J usage is TRBJ2-7; TRBD1 agrees at 9 bases. CDR1 and CDR2 (germline): KGHSH, LQKENI. The J segment lost 2 bases and the V segment lost 3 bases, leaving 2 bases of the junction unmatched. This CDR3 region has 14 residues. In DNA, the CDR3 is TGTGCCAGCTCACCCCGACAGGGGGCCTACGAGCAGTACTTC. Amino acid sequence: CASSPRQGAYEQYF.

This chain joins TRBV30 and TRBJ1-4; tentative D call: TRBD1 (5 bases). V lost 8 bases to trimming and J lost 12 bases, with 25 bases between them. The CDR3 covers 14 residues. CDR1 GTSNPN and CDR2 SVGIG come from the germline V gene (reference sequence). CDR3 residues: CAREGVGVKGELFF. The DNA of the CDR3 is TGTGCCCGCGAAGGGGTCGGCGTCAAAGGCGAACTGTTTTTT.

This clone appeared once. The chain employs TRBV2 and TRBJ2-2; 7 bases align to TRBD1. The CDR3 loop spans 17 amino acids. Germline V gives CDR1 SNHLY, CDR2 FYNNEI. The ends lost 4 bases at V and 5 bases at J; junction bases unmatched: 13. The CDR3 DNA follows: TGTGCCAGCAGTGTTGTCAGGGAACAGGGGTTTACCGGGGAGCTGTTTTTT. Translation gives CASSVVREQGFTGELFF.

This sequence joins TRBV15 and TRBJ1-2, with 10 bases aligning to TRBD1. In germline, CDR1 is LNHNV, CDR2 YYDKDF (reference sequence). CDR3 length equals 15 residues. V gave up 1 base and J gave up 7 bases; unmatched junction bases: 6. This chain's CDR3 is CATSRAGTGAVGYTF. For the CDR3, the DNA is TGTGCCACCAGCAGAGCGGGGACAGGGGCTGTTGGCTACACCTTC.

V gene TRBV7-3 combines with J gene TRBJ2-1; TRBD2 matches at 7 bases. The CDR3 contains 13 residues. The V gene's germline CDR1 is SGHTA and CDR2 FQGTGA. V shed 5 bases and J 5 bases; nucleotides not matched to a gene: 3. CDR3 nucleotides: TGTGCCAGCAGCGTGACTAGCAACAATGAGCAGTTCTTC. Translated: CASSVTSNNEQFF.

V gene TRBV28 combines with J gene TRBJ2-5; no firm D call. Germline V gene data show CDR1 as MDHEN and CDR2 as SYDVKM. V lost 7 bases, J lost 4 bases, and 7 bases lay in between. The CDR3 consists of 11 residues. As DNA, the CDR3 is TGTGCCAGCACCCTCGGAGAGACCCAGTACTTC. It codes for CASTLGETQYF.

This clone came up once. V and J are TRBV28 and TRBJ1-2, with D possibly being TRBD1 (5 bases). V was trimmed by 11 bases and J by 4 bases, leaving 14 bases between them. This CDR3 is built from 12 residues. Per germline, CDR1 MDHEN and CDR2 SYDVKM. CDR3 sequence: CAASGTFYGYTF. As DNA, the CDR3 is TGTGCCGCCTCAGGGACCTTCTATGGCTACACCTTC.

This clone was found once. CDR3 nucleotide sequence: TGTGCCAGCAGCTTAGCGGCTTCCTACAATGAGCAGTTCTTC. Translated, it gives CASSLAASYNEQFF. The genes are TRBV7-9 and TRBJ2-1; no definite D call. The CDR3 runs 14 residues. Trimming stripped 0 bases from V and 1 base from J, with 4 bases between. Germline V gives CDR1 SEHNR, CDR2 FQNEAQ (reference sequence).

The V and J genes are TRBV6-1 and TRBJ1-1, with a tentative D call TRBD1 (6 bases). Germline V gene lookup returns CDR1 MNHNS and CDR2 SASEGT. Trimming removed 3 bases at V and 1 base at J, with 15 bases between. The CDR3 loop spans 16 amino acids. CDR3 loop: CASSEPGEGRNTEAFF. The DNA for the CDR3 is TGTGCCAGCAGTGAGCCAGGGGAGGGTCGGAACACTGAAGCTTTCTTT.

The chain's CDR3 is CASSLYAGSNSPLHF. The CDR3 DNA follows: TGTGCCAGCAGCTTATATGCCGGAAGTAATTCACCCCTCCACTTT. The chain has TRBV11-1 and TRBJ1-6, with D unresolved. Trimming took 2 bases from V and 6 from J, leaving 11 bases between them. The CDR3 runs 15 residues. Germline V gene lookup returns CDR1 SGHAT and CDR2 FQDESV (reference sequence).

The chain employs TRBV6-5 and TRBJ2-7; no firm D call. CDR1 is MNHEY and CDR2 is SVGAGI in the germline V gene. V was shortened by 6 bases and J by 4 bases, with 10 bases between the two germline ends. CDR3 length: 12 residues. The CDR3 loop is CASSRTLYEQYF. In DNA form, the CDR3 reads TGTGCCAGCAGCCGCACCCTTTACGAGCAGTACTTC.

The chain is built from TRBV7-9 and TRBJ1-2; TRBD1 might be the D (5 bases). The V gene lost 1 base and the J gene lost 4 bases, with 19 bases spanning the gap. There are 17 residues in the CDR3. Germline V gene sequence: CDR1 SEHNR, CDR2 FQNEAQ (reference sequence). CDR3 protein: CASSLVGKGPSGYGYTF. CDR3 coding DNA: TGTGCCAGCAGCTTAGTGGGAAAGGGACCGTCCGGCTATGGCTACACCTTC.